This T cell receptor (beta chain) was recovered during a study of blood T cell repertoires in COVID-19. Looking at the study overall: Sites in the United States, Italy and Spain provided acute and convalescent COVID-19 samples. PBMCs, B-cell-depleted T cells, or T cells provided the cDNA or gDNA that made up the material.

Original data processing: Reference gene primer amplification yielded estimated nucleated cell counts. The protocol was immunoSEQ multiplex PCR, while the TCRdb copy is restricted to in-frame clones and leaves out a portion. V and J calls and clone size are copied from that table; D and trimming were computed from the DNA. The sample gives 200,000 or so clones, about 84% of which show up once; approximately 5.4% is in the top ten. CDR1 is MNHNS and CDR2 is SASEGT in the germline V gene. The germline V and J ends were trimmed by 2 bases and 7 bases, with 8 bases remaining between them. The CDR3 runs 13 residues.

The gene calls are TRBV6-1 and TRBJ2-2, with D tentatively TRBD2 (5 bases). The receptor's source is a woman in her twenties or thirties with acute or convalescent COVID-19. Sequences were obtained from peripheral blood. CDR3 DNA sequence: TGTGCCAGCAGTGAACGTGGAGGCGGGGAGCTGTTTTTT. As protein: CASSERGGGELFF.